Below, 8 T cell receptor beta chains from the same sample are listed, as sequenced in a study of metastatic and nonmetastatic thyroid tumors. Not a single patient had been given any form of treatment at any point before undergoing thyroid surgery. TCRdb used MiXCR to call clones anew from the PCR reads. This table holds some 30,000 clones, 4% to 5% found once. What was sequenced was blood. These receptors were taken from a female donor with papillary thyroid cancer or a benign thyroid nodule (not recorded which). Some clones in this sample may be carry-over from other donors' samples.

This clone showed up just a few times. The chain carries TRBV6-1 and TRBJ1-6; no reliable D call. This CDR3 has 15 residues. Germline assignment: CDR1 MNHNS and CDR2 SASEGT. V gave up 4 bases and J gave up 5 bases, with 12 bases separating them. The CDR3 DNA reads as TGTGCCAGCAGTGGGGCTCGATTCAATAATTCACCCCTCCACTTT. The encoded protein is CASSGARFNNSPLHF.

A few counts support this clone. The sample holds other DNA sequences that translate to the same CDR3. The chain combines TRBV15 with TRBJ1-5; D is unclear. V lost 0 bases and J lost 1, with 13 bases in between. CDR3 length: 17 residues. The V gene's germline CDR1 is LNHNV and CDR2 YYDKDF (reference sequence). DNA for the CDR3: TGTGCCACCAGCAGAGACGCTGGTCGGACGAGCAATCAGCCCCAGCATTTT. As protein: CATSRDAGRTSNQPQHF.

This chain uses TRBV27 with TRBJ2-7; 8 bases map to TRBD1. V was clipped by 6 bases and J by 5 bases; unmatched bases: 12. This CDR3 is 15 amino acids long. Germline CDR1 MNHEY, CDR2 SMNVEV (reference sequence). The CDR3: CASSTGQGSHHEQYF. DNA of the CDR3: TGTGCCAGCAGCACCGGACAGGGTTCGCATCACGAGCAGTACTTC.

This clone has ten or more counts. V and J are TRBV12-5 and TRBJ1-2; D might be TRBD1 (6 bases). CDR3 size: 14 residues. Germline-derived CDR1 and CDR2 are LGHNT and FRNRAP. V lost 6 bases to trimming and J lost 8 bases, with 19 bases between them. In DNA, the CDR3 is TGTGCTAGTGGAGAGCCCAGCGGGGGCCAGGGCTACACCTTC. Its translation is CASGEPSGGQGYTF.

Only a few counts were recorded for this clone. This chain connects TRBV19 to TRBJ2-7; 9 bases agree with TRBD2. Germline V gives CDR1 LNHDA, CDR2 SQIVND (reference sequence). V shed 6 bases, J shed 2 bases, and the junction held 5 bases outside the gene matches. This CDR3 spans 14 amino acids. The CDR3: CASSFGLATYEQYF. The CDR3 DNA sequence: TGTGCCAGTAGCTTTGGACTAGCGACCTACGAGCAGTACTTC.

Only a few counts were recorded for this clone. The CDR3 is CASSPFAEREITGELFF. In nucleotides, the CDR3 is TGTGCCAGCAGCCCCTTCGCCGAGCGGGAGATCACCGGGGAGCTGTTTTTT. The chain carries TRBV7-3 and TRBJ2-2; TRBD2 matches at 8 bases. The ends lost 5 bases at V and 4 bases at J; junction bases unmatched: 12. The CDR3 is 17 amino acids. The V gene's germline CDR1 is SGHTA and CDR2 FQGTGA.

By share of the sample, this clone is medium-sized. This chain links TRBV28 with TRBJ1-2, with D perhaps matching TRBD1 (6 bases). The V gene's germline CDR1 is MDHEN and CDR2 SYDVKM. V shed 6 bases and J shed 6 bases, with 8 bases lying between them. The CDR3 has 11 amino acids. The CDR3: CASSHRDGYTF. For the CDR3, the DNA is TGTGCCAGCAGCCACAGGGATGGCTACACCTTC.

This clone was recorded at least ten times. The chain has TRBV19 and TRBJ1-4; TRBD1 might be the D (6 bases). CDR3 size: 15 residues. The germline V gene has CDR1 LNHDA and CDR2 SQIVND (reference sequence). The V gene lost 0 bases and the J gene lost 5 bases, with 10 bases spanning the gap. In DNA, the CDR3 is TGTGCCAGTAGTATAGACTCCGGGGGCAATGAAAAACTGTTTTTT. Residues: CASSIDSGGNEKLFF.